This T cell receptor (beta chain) appears in the sequencing data of a study of metastatic and nonmetastatic thyroid tumors. On the study more broadly: Both malignant and benign thyroid patients supplied peripheral blood and tumor or nodule tissue samples, across which the repertoires of these patients were then compared.

Germline V gene sequence: CDR1 KGHSH, CDR2 LQKENI. This CDR3 region has 13 residues. V was cut by 0 bases and J by 3 bases, with 5 bases left in between. Through MiXCR, TCRdb re-clonotyped the PCR reads. The sample yields around 19,000 clones, approximately 29% seen once. A note on this clone: No antigen is known for it.

Study outcomes and limitations: Patients with malignant thyroid tumors reportedly had significantly higher TCR beta diversity than those with benign nodules, in blood and tumor.

Prior to thyroid surgery, none of the patients had received any treatment. This TCR derives from a female donor with papillary thyroid cancer or a benign thyroid nodule (not recorded which). Some clones in this sample may be carry-over from other donors' samples. Sequenced input: blood. The chain couples TRBV18 to TRBJ1-2; no firm D call. The CDR3 protein is CASSPPGDYGYTF. The CDR3 bases are TGTGCCAGCTCACCACCCGGGGACTATGGCTACACCTTC.